The TCR beta chain under discussion was sequenced for a study of blood T cells in healthy people across ages. Overall study findings and caveats: Per million T cells, TCR beta diversity dropped about linearly as age rose. Higher naive T cell percentage went strongly together with higher TCR beta diversity.

Per sample, a minimum of 6 million PBMCs were isolated. In this sample, this clonotype turned up once. The antigen remains undetermined. Primed by a sample-barcoded 5' primer and a J-beta primer mix, a second PCR proceeded for roughly 6 to 12 cycles. The template-switch adaptor, which had 12 random nucleotides, put a tag on each cDNA molecule. TCRdb analysed the 5' RACE reads with MiXCR anew, one entry per CDR3 protein. The sample holds 1.5 million to 2 million distinct CDR3 sequences, 28% seen once. The receptor was isolated from a woman in her 30s in good health. The sample consisted of blood.

The CDR3 sequence is CASSPQVVPVDNEQFF. The DNA for the CDR3 is TGTGCCAGCAGCCCACAGGTCGTGCCCGTCGACAATGAGCAGTTCTTC. This rearrangement joins TRBV21-1 to TRBJ2-1; the table's D call of TRBD1 was not tested on the DNA. TRBV21-1 is annotated as a pseudogene. This CDR3 has 16 residues.